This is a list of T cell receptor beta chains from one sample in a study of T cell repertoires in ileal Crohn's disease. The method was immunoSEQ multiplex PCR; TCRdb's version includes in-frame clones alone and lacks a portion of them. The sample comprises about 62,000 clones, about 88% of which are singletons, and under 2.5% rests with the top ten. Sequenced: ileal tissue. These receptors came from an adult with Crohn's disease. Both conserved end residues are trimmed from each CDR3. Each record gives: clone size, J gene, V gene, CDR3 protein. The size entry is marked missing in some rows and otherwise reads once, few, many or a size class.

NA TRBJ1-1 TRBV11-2 ASSLVAGYYEAF
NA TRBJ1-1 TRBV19 ASSIQGQGALGAF
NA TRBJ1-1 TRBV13 ASRASGAGVRYAEAF
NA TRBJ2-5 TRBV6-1 ASTVGGRVAETQY
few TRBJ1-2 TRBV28 ASERGGNYGYT
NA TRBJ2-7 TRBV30 AWSVNVGGRTY
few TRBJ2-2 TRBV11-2 ASSRDRQGGTGELF
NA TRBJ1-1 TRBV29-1 SVAHQNTEAF
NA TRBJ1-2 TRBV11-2 ASSFGTGLGGYT
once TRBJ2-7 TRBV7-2 ASSLFLDIYEQY
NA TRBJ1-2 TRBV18 ASSPQARGRGYGYT
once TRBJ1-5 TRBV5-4 ASSFDRGINQPQH
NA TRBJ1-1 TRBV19 ASRTGSNTEAF
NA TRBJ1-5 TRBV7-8 ASSSPTGNSNQPQH
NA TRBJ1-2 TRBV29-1 SVDRGGGGYT
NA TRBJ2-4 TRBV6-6 ASSYPQGRNIQY
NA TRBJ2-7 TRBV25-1 ASTMGGATYEQY
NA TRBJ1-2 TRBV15 ATSRPRQGVYGYT
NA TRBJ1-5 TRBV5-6 ASSLYRGLNQPQH
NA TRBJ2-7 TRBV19 ASSSVGTGVEQY
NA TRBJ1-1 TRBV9 ASSIRTGGNTEAF
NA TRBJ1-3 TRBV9 ASSNQFSGNTIY
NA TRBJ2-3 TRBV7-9 ASSLLQGAGTDTQY
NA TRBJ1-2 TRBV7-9 ASSSFKGNYGYT
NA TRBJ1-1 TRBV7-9 ASSPNPILRRTTEAF
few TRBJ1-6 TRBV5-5 ASSLGGVGNSPLH
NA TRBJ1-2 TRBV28 ASSPSGGYGYT
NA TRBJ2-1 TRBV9 ASSGQRETVHNEQF
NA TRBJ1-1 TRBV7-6 ASSLAPTGGRNTEAF
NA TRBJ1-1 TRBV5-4 AVRRDRDNTEAF
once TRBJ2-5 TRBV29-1 SVSAGVKETQY
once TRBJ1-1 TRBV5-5 ASSARPTGVGTEAF
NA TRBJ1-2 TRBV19 ASSSRVAYGYT
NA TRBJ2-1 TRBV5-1 ASSSPGAYNEQF
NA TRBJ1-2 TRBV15 ATSPRLEGGGYT
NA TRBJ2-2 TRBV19 ASSIRGQMNTGELF
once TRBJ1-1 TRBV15 ATSRALQGQGTEAF
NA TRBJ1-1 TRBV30 AWSGAAGTEAF
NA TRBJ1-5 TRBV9 ASSVDLVYQPQH
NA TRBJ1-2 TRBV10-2 ASSRDRGSGNYGYT
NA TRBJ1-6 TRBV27 ASPKTAPNSPLH
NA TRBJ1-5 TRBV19 ASSTGVEQPQH
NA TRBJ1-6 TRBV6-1 ASLSDSRGSLH
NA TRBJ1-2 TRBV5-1 ASSLAENYGYT
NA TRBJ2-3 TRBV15 ATSRDGPGLALGTQY
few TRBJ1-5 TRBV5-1 ASSWGDRENQPQH
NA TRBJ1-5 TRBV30 AWSVGTVDQPQH
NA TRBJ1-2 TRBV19 ASSLGQGRGYT
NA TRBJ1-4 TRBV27 ASSRQGAFEKLF
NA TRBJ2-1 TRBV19 ASTASGSSYNEQF
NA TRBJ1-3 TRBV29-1 SVGAGFSGNTIY
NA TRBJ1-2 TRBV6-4 ASSDPDRGIHGYT
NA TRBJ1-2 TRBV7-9 ASSPPLLVRGNYGYT